A selection of T cell receptor beta chains follows, all from one sample in a study of blood T cell repertoires in COVID-19. Using immunoSEQ multiplex PCR, the repertoire was profiled, and TCRdb retains in-frame clones only, with some absent. This table holds around 310,000 clones, around nine tenths found once. Material for sequencing was peripheral blood. These receptors originate from an older woman with acute or convalescent COVID-19. Both conserved end residues are part of each CDR3. A D gene is named only where the DNA matches it firmly. Not every row has a clone size; where given, it reads once, few, many or a size class.

d_call | j_call | clone_size | v_call | cdr3_nt | cdr3_aa
TRBD1 | TRBJ1-2 | . | TRBV5-1 | TGCGCCAGCAGCTTGGGGCAGGGGGCCATCTATGGCTACACCTTC | CASSLGQGAIYGYTF
TRBD1 | TRBJ1-2 | . | TRBV6-6 | TGTGCCACCTTCTTGACAGGGAACTATGGCTACACCTTC | CATFLTGNYGYTF
TRBD1 | TRBJ2-7 | . | TRBV10-3 | TGTGCCATCAGTGATAGGGGATCGAAGGGCGAGACAGGGAGCTCCTACGAGCAGTACTTC | CAISDRGSKGETGSSYEQYF
TRBD1 | TRBJ1-5 | . | TRBV7-8 | TGTGCCAGCAGCATCTCCACGACAGGGAGAGGCAGCAATCAGCCCCAGCATTTT | CASSISTTGRGSNQPQHF
. | TRBJ2-1 | once | TRBV2 | TGTGCCAGAACCCCCGCCTACAGGGGAGGAGACAATGAGCAGTTCTTC | CARTPAYRGGDNEQFF
TRBD2 | TRBJ2-1 | . | TRBV11-2 | TGTGCCAGCAGCCCGGGACTAGCTAACAATGAGCAGTTCTTC | CASSPGLANNEQFF
TRBD2 | TRBJ2-1 | . | TRBV28 | TGTGCCAGCAGTTCACTAGCGGGAACGCTACTTACCTACAATGAGCAGTTCTTC | CASSSLAGTLLTYNEQFF
TRBD2 | TRBJ2-3 | . | TRBV10-2 | TGCGCCAGCAAGGCGGGAGTATCAGATACGCAGTATTTT | CASKAGVSDTQYF
TRBD1 | TRBJ1-5 | . | TRBV6-5 | TGTGCCAGCAGCCCGGAGGGGGCGGCTCAGCCCCAGCATTTT | CASSPEGAAQPQHF
. | TRBJ1-2 | . | TRBV5-6 | TGTGCCAGCAGCTTGACAGAGACGTATTACACCTTC | CASSLTETYYTF
TRBD1 | TRBJ1-4 | . | TRBV7-6 | TGTGCCAGCAGCTCCGGGACAGGGATCCATGAAAAACTGTTTTTT | CASSSGTGIHEKLFF
. | TRBJ1-5 | few | TRBV2 | TGTGCCAGCAGTGAGACAATCGATAGCAATCAGCCCCAGCATTTT | CASSETIDSNQPQHF
TRBD1 | TRBJ1-6 | few | TRBV5-8 | TGTGCCAGCAAACAGGGGGCGAAGAATTCACCCCTCCACTTT | CASKQGAKNSPLHF
. | TRBJ2-1 | . | TRBV14 | TGTGCCAGCAGCCCCATTGGGGCCTCGAATGAGCAGTTCTTC | CASSPIGASNEQFF
TRBD1 | TRBJ1-1 | once | TRBV18 | TGTGCCAGCTCAATTAAGGGACAGGGCAACTTGAACACTGAAGCTTTCTTT | CASSIKGQGNLNTEAFF
TRBD1 | TRBJ2-2 | . | TRBV19 | TGTGCCAGTAGTATTGACAGGGGGGGCACCGGGGAGCTGTTTTTT | CASSIDRGGTGELFF
TRBD2 | TRBJ2-1 | . | TRBV7-3 | TGTGCCAGCAGCGGTGGGACTAGCGGGTACAATGAGCAGTTCTTC | CASSGGTSGYNEQFF
TRBD1 | TRBJ1-2 | . | TRBV28 | TGTGCCAGCAGTATCTCCGCACAGGGGGCGGTCTATGGCTACACCTTC | CASSISAQGAVYGYTF
. | TRBJ2-3 | . | TRBV6-5 | TGTGCCAGCCAGGGAAGGGGGGGGTGGACAGATACGCAGTATTTT | CASQGRGGWTDTQYF
. | TRBJ1-5 | . | TRBV9 | TGTGCCAGCAGCGTGGGGGCAGTTAGCAATCAGCCCCAGCATTTT | CASSVGAVSNQPQHF
TRBD1 | TRBJ1-6 | . | TRBV28 | TGTGCCAGCAGTCCTCTACAGGGGGCTGGGAATTCACCCCTCCACTTT | CASSPLQGAGNSPLHF
TRBD2 | TRBJ2-1 | once | TRBV9 | TGTGCCAGCACCCCCGGGGAGGGACTAGGCGACGGTGAGCAGTTCTTC | CASTPGEGLGDGEQFF
TRBD1 | TRBJ2-3 | . | TRBV19 | TGTGCCAGTAGTACAGGGGGCGGCACAGATACGCAGTATTTT | CASSTGGGTDTQYF
TRBD1 | TRBJ1-6 | . | TRBV7-9 | TGTGCCAGCAGCAAACGGGACAGGGATAATTCACCCCTCCACTTT | CASSKRDRDNSPLHF
TRBD2 | TRBJ2-1 | . | TRBV24-1 | TGTGCCACCAGTGAGTCGGGACTAGCGGGAGTCAATGAGCAGTTCTTC | CATSESGLAGVNEQFF
. | TRBJ2-7 | . | TRBV27 | TGTGCCAGCAGTTCCACTAATGTGGAGCAGTACTTC | CASSSTNVEQYF
. | TRBJ2-4 | . | TRBV27 | TGTGCCAGCAGTTTATTACCCAGGGCGCAAAACATTCAGTACTTC | CASSLLPRAQNIQYF
TRBD2 | TRBJ2-3 | . | TRBV3-1/TRBV3-2 | TGTGCCAGCAGCCAAGGACCAGCGGGGGGATTTTATACGCAGTATTTT | CASSQGPAGGFYTQYF
. | TRBJ1-6 | . | TRBV27 | TGTGCCAGCAGTCCCTCAGGACTTTCGTGGGATAATTCACCCCTCCACTTT | CASSPSGLSWDNSPLHF
. | TRBJ1-6 | . | TRBV28 | TGTGCCAGCAGTCTAGGGGGGGCATCCTATAATTCACCCCTCCACTTT | CASSLGGASYNSPLHF
TRBD1 | TRBJ1-3 | . | TRBV5-1 | TGCGCCAGCAGCTTGGACTACAGGGGGCTGGGAAACACCATATATTTT | CASSLDYRGLGNTIYF
TRBD1 | TRBJ2-2 | . | TRBV11-2 | TGTGCCAGCAGCTCCCGACAGGGCCTTGGGGAGCTGTTTTTT | CASSSRQGLGELFF
TRBD1 | TRBJ2-2 | . | TRBV19 | TGTGCCAGTAGTTTTGACAGGGGGAGGCTGTTTTTT | CASSFDRGRLFF